The clone carrying this T cell receptor (beta chain) was found many times. The data derive from a study of T cells in Graves' hyperthyroidism and ophthalmopathy. Exclusion followed for patients with uncontrolled infection, other autoimmune disease, pregnancy or lactation. Amplification of TCR beta CDR3 regions was performed using RNA transcripts as template. Initially, a first-round RT-PCR of the TCR CDR3 employed the HTBI primer set. TCRdb called the multiplex PCR reads again in MiXCR, with one record for every CDR3 protein. The data show a few hundred thousand distinct CDR3 sequences, 16% seen once. Germline lookup yields CDR1 SGHAT and CDR2 FQNNGV. CDR3 length: 13 amino acids. Trimming pared 5 bases from V and 8 bases from J, leaving 15 bases between.

Material: blood. This sequence joins TRBV11-2 and TRBJ1-1; D not resolved. The clonotype comes from a woman aged 40 to 50 with Graves' ophthalmopathy. DNA of the CDR3: TGTGCCAGCAGCCGCCCCCGGGTTACAGAAGCTTTCTTT. It encodes CASSRPRVTEAFF.